This TCR beta chain was captured by sequencing in a study of blood T cell repertoires in COVID-19. On the study more broadly: Samples taken during acute and convalescent COVID-19 were collected in the United States, Italy and Spain. T cells, B-cell-depleted T cells, or PBMCs provided the cDNA or gDNA that served as material.

Under the authors' procedure: It was from reference gene primer amplification that nucleated cell counts were estimated. Method: immunoSEQ multiplex PCR; TCRdb's copy keeps in-frame clones and lacks some. V and J calls and clone size come straight from that table; D and trimming were deduced from the DNA. The sample shows 150,000 to 200,000 clones, more than 75% of them seen only once. The V and J ends lost 3 bases and 5 bases respectively, with 11 bases between them. CDR1 LGHDT and CDR2 YNNKEL come from the germline V gene (reference sequence). CDR3 length: 13 amino acids. Sequenced: peripheral blood. The chain employs TRBV3-1 (or the pseudogene TRBV3-2) and TRBJ2-7, with D perhaps matching TRBD2 (6 bases). The receptor was isolated from a man in his fifties or sixties with active or convalescent COVID-19. The CDR3 DNA is TGTGCCAGCAGCCAGCGGGGAAGGGACGAGCAGTACTTC. This sequence encodes CASSQRGRDEQYF.